This TCR beta chain was identified during a study of brain T cells in children with intractable seizures. General study points: Clones missing pre-surgery may reflect undersampling of that blood sample. Only CDR3 sequence similarity suggested viral specificity, without known HCMV serostatus.

About this clone: Its specificity is unknown.

Only cases whose brain tissue showed the highest T cell transcript signatures were sequenced. Patients received at least one anti-epileptic drug before surgery. Some clones are missing from TCRdb's copy, which holds only in-frame ones; the method was immunoSEQ multiplex PCR. The sample consists of tens of thousands of clones, roughly 91% of them appearing once. V shed 5 bases and J 0 bases; nucleotides not matched to a gene: 7. Per the germline V gene, CDR1 is SGHAT and CDR2 is FQDESV (reference sequence). The CDR3 is 16 residues long. The sample consisted of peripheral blood, taken at surgery. This chain links TRBV11-1 with TRBJ2-7; 10 bases agree with TRBD1. The TCR originated in a boy under two years old with tuberous sclerosis and intractable seizures. DNA for the CDR3: TGTGCCAGCAGCGCCGGGACAGGGGTCTTCTCCTACGAGCAGTACTTC. Its translation is CASSAGTGVFSYEQYF.